Listed below are T cell receptor beta chains from one sample, sequenced in a study of shared clonotypes between healthy human individuals. Measured with immunoSEQ multiplex PCR; TCRdb has only the in-frame clones, and not every one. The sample has about 2.2 million clones; approximately 94% are singletons. Sequencing used naive CD8+ T cells from PBMCs. The receptors shown here come from a man younger than 30 in good health. Some clones in this sample may be carry-over from other donors' samples. Both conserved end residues are part of each CDR3. D genes are given only for firm matches. For some rows the clone size is stated as once, few or many, or as a class when expanded; others skip it.

>16|.|TRBJ2-5|.|TRBV15
TGTGCCACCAGCAGAGATGGAACAGGGCTGGGAGAGACCCAGTACTTC
CATSRDGTGLGETQYF
>19|once|TRBJ2-7|TRBD2|TRBV7-2
TGTGCCAGCAGCCGGAACGAACGAGCTCTAGCGGGAGGCTCCTACGAGCAGTACTTC
CASSRNERALAGGSYEQYF
>16|.|TRBJ2-3|.|TRBV4-1
TGCGCCAGCAGCCCAGAAGGGCACTTTAGCACAGATACGCAGTATTTT
CASSPEGHFSTDTQYF
>14|.|TRBJ1-2|.|TRBV4-1
TGCGCCAGCAGCCACCCCGGGGCCGACTATGGCTACACCTTC
CASSHPGADYGYTF
>13|.|TRBJ2-7|.|TRBV7-9
TGTGCCAGCAGCTTAGTGGACGGGGTCGAGCAGTACTTC
CASSLVDGVEQYF
>16|.|TRBJ2-3|TRBD1|TRBV4-2
TGTGCCAGCAGCCCCGGACAGGGGGCTACGACAGATACGCAGTATTTT
CASSPGQGATTDTQYF
>12|.|TRBJ1-2|.|TRBV7-9
TGTGCCAGCAGCACGGGGAACTATGGCTACACCTTC
CASSTGNYGYTF
>18|.|TRBJ2-3|TRBD2|TRBV15
TGTGCCACCAGCGGACTTTCTACTAGCGGGAGGCAGACGGATACGCAGTATTTT
CATSGLSTSGRQTDTQYF
>13|.|TRBJ2-7|.|TRBV6-1
TGTGCCAGCAGACTGACAGGCTCCTACGAGCAGTACTTC
CASRLTGSYEQYF
>13|.|TRBJ1-2|TRBD1|TRBV10-1
TGCGCCAGCAGTGGAGGGGGCAACGAGGGCTACACCTTC
CASSGGGNEGYTF
>15|.|TRBJ1-2|.|TRBV28
TGTGCCAGCAGTCCCTTGTGGGACACCAACTATGGCTACACCTTC
CASSPLWDTNYGYTF
>16|.|TRBJ1-2|.|TRBV27
TGTGCCAGCAGTTTATCGCGGGGGGCGAGGGTCTATGGCTACACCTTC
CASSLSRGARVYGYTF
>13|.|TRBJ1-4|.|TRBV11-2
TGTGCCAGCAGCTTAGCAGAATATGAAAAACTGTTTTTT
CASSLAEYEKLFF
>16|.|TRBJ2-7|TRBD1|TRBV7-9
TGTGCCAGCAGCCTAGGCCCGAGACAGGGGTCCTACGAGCAGTACTTC
CASSLGPRQGSYEQYF
>14|.|TRBJ1-1|.|TRBV6-1
TGTGCCAGCAGTGAAGTTTTGGGTAACACTGAAGCTTTCTTT
CASSEVLGNTEAFF
>16|.|TRBJ2-1|TRBD2|TRBV15
TGTGCCACCAGCAGAGGGAGCGGGAGGTCCTACAATGAGCAGTTCTTC
CATSRGSGRSYNEQFF
>15|.|TRBJ1-4|.|TRBV6-6
TGTGCCAGCAGTCTACTTGCAGGAGTAGGAGAAAAACTGTTTTTT
CASSLLAGVGEKLFF
>14|.|TRBJ1-1|.|TRBV5-6
TGTGCCAGCAGCTTGGCTAGACCGAACACTGAAGCTTTCTTT
CASSLARPNTEAFF
>13|.|TRBJ2-1|.|TRBV27
TGTGCCAGCGGAAACAGGGCTTCGGATGAGCAGTTCTTC
CASGNRASDEQFF
>16|.|TRBJ1-1|TRBD1|TRBV19
TGTGCCAGTAGTACGACAGGGGGCCGGTGGGACACTGAAGCTTTCTTT
CASSTTGGRWDTEAFF
>16|.|TRBJ1-1|.|TRBV18
TGTGCCAGCTCACCTCCGGGACTCCCGAGGCCCACTGAAGCTTTCTTT
CASSPPGLPRPTEAFF
>15|.|TRBJ2-1|TRBD1|TRBV4-1
TGCGCCAGCAGCCAGCGAACAGGGGGTGTTAATGAGCAGTTCTTC
CASSQRTGGVNEQFF
>14|.|TRBJ1-2|.|TRBV14
TGTGCCAGCAGCCAGGGAGGGCGTAACTATGGCTACACCTTC
CASSQGGRNYGYTF
>15|.|TRBJ2-5|.|TRBV2
TGTGCCAGCATCCCGGCGCCAACTTCTCAAGAGACCCAGTACTTC
CASIPAPTSQETQYF
>16|.|TRBJ1-2|TRBD1|TRBV7-8
TGTGCCAGCAGCTTAGCGCGGAGAGGGGGCGCCTATGGCTACACCTTC
CASSLARRGGAYGYTF
>16|.|TRBJ2-7|TRBD2|TRBV7-2
TGTGCCAGCAGCTCAAGGACTAGCGGGAAGTTCAACGAGCAGTACTTC
CASSSRTSGKFNEQYF
>14|.|TRBJ2-7|.|TRBV6-4
TGTGCCAGCAGTGATTTCGATTGGCGGCACGAGCAGTACTTC
CASSDFDWRHEQYF
>13|once|TRBJ2-3|.|TRBV9
TGTGCCAGCAGCCTTGGGGGAACAGATACGCAGTATTTT
CASSLGGTDTQYF
>12|.|TRBJ2-7|.|TRBV30
TGTGCCTGGAGTTCTGACCGAGACGAGCAGTACTTC
CAWSSDRDEQYF
>14|.|TRBJ2-7|TRBD2|TRBV6-5
TGTGCCAGCACCCCCCGGAGCGGGAGAGACGAGCAGTACTTC
CASTPRSGRDEQYF
>17|.|TRBJ1-4|.|TRBV2
TGTGCCAGCAGTGAAGTTAGCTTCGGTCCCGGGGTCGAAAAACTGTTTTTT
CASSEVSFGPGVEKLFF
>13|once|TRBJ1-2|TRBD1|TRBV30
TGTGCCTGGAGTGTAAGGGACAGCGGGGGCTACACCTTC
CAWSVRDSGGYTF
>16|.|TRBJ2-2|TRBD2|TRBV9
TGTGCCAGCAGCGTAGTCGCTAGCGGGTTCACCGGGGAGCTGTTTTTT
CASSVVASGFTGELFF
>15|once|TRBJ2-1|TRBD2|TRBV27
TGTGCCAGCAGCCCGGGGACTAGCGGCCTTCGGGAGCAGTTCTTC
CASSPGTSGLREQFF
>13|.|TRBJ1-1|.|TRBV7-9
TGTGCCACCTCGGGGGGAGTGAACACTGAAGCTTTCTTT
CATSGGVNTEAFF
>16|.|TRBJ1-4|.|TRBV15
TGTGCCACCAGCAGAGATTACGGGGCAACTAATGAAAAACTGTTTTTT
CATSRDYGATNEKLFF
>13|.|TRBJ1-2|.|TRBV10-3
TGTGCCATCAGTGGTGGGTCGGGGGATGGCTACACCTTC
CAISGGSGDGYTF
>18|.|TRBJ2-6|.|TRBV4-1
TGCGCCAGCAGCCAAGACCCGGGCAGGGTGTCTGGGGCCAACGTCCTGACTTTC
CASSQDPGRVSGANVLTF
>12|.|TRBJ2-1|.|TRBV7-6
TGTGCCAGCGAGGGTTGGGGCAATGAGCAGTTCTTC
CASEGWGNEQFF
>12|few|TRBJ1-1|.|TRBV28
TGTGCCAGCAGTTTAGACAGCACTGAAGCTTTCTTT
CASSLDSTEAFF
>14|.|TRBJ2-7|TRBD1|TRBV6-5
TGTGCCAGCAGTTCGCAGGGACAGGCGTTCGAGCAGTACTTC
CASSSQGQAFEQYF
>17|.|TRBJ1-2|TRBD1|TRBV7-2
TGTGCCAGCAGCCGGGGGACAGGCACAGGGGTCGACTATGGCTACACCTTC
CASSRGTGTGVDYGYTF
>13|once|TRBJ1-1|TRBD1|TRBV6-1
TGTGCCAGCAAAACAGGGGGCAGGACTGAAGCTTTCTTT
CASKTGGRTEAFF
>15|.|TRBJ2-7|TRBD2|TRBV27
TGTGCCAGCAGTTTACCCAGCGGGAGTCCCCTCGAGCAGTACTTC
CASSLPSGSPLEQYF
>14|few|TRBJ2-5|.|TRBV19
TGTGCCAGTAGTATCGCTCACAGTCGGGAGACCCAGTACTTC
CASSIAHSRETQYF
>18|.|TRBJ1-5|TRBD1|TRBV18
TGTGCCAGCTCACCAGGGACAGGGGCTGTTGAGAGCAATCAGCCCCAGCATTTT
CASSPGTGAVESNQPQHF
>16|.|TRBJ1-1|TRBD1|TRBV7-6
TGTGCCAGCAGCTTATTGTATGACCCCGGGACAGGTGAAGCTTTCTTT
CASSLLYDPGTGEAFF
>15|.|TRBJ2-7|TRBD1|TRBV27
TGTGCCAGCAGTTTTGGGACAGGCGGCAGGAGGGAGCAGTACTTC
CASSFGTGGRREQYF
>13|few|TRBJ1-5|.|TRBV5-1
TGCGCCAGCCGTCTGGACAGAAATCAGCCCCAGCATTTT
CASRLDRNQPQHF
>16|once|TRBJ2-1|TRBD2|TRBV19
TGTGCCAGTAGCCTGACTAGCGAGAGCTCCTACAATGAGCAGTTCTTC
CASSLTSESSYNEQFF
>14|.|TRBJ1-3|.|TRBV5-6
TGTGCCAGCAGCTTGTGGGAGGATGGAAACACCATATATTTT
CASSLWEDGNTIYF
>16|once|TRBJ2-7|TRBD2|TRBV28
TGTGCCAGCAGTTCCCGGACTAGCGGACTAGTCTACGAGCAGTACTTC
CASSSRTSGLVYEQYF
>17|.|TRBJ2-7|TRBD2|TRBV10-2
TGCGCCAGCAGCGACCCGGGACTAGCGGGCCTTACCTACGAGCAGTACTTC
CASSDPGLAGLTYEQYF
>14|.|TRBJ2-2|.|TRBV28
TGTGCCAGCAGTCCGATCGGGTTAGGGGGGGAGCTGTTTTTT
CASSPIGLGGELFF
>14|.|TRBJ2-7|TRBD2|TRBV29-1
TGCAGCGGTATAAAAGCGGGAGGGTCCTACGAGCAGTACTTC
CSGIKAGGSYEQYF